This entry lists 4 T cell receptor beta chains sequenced from one sample in a study of cytomegalovirus exposure and HLA in healthy donors. The PCR made use of 60 Vbeta and 13 Jbeta primers. Sequenced by immunoSEQ multiplex PCR; TCRdb stores in-frame clones only, minus some. Of about 140,000 clones detected, about 74% appear once; the ten largest clones hold about 3.4%. Sequencing was carried out using PBMCs. Receptor source: a male donor in good health and CMV-seronegative.

The rearrangement uses TRBV11-2 and TRBJ2-2, with D perhaps matching TRBD1 (5 bases). Germline CDR1 is SGHAT and CDR2 is FQNNGV. The CDR3 runs 15 residues. Trimming removed 6 bases at V and 6 bases at J, with 17 bases between. CDR3 residues: CASRFNRGAAGELFF. The CDR3 coding sequence is TGTGCCAGCAGATTTAATAGGGGCGCGGCCGGGGAGCTGTTTTTT.

This sequence joins TRBV25-1 and TRBJ2-1; D may be TRBD1 (6 bases). Germline V gene data show CDR1 as MGHDK and CDR2 as SYGVNS. The CDR3 contains 15 residues. Trimming pared 0 bases from V and 6 bases from J, leaving 12 bases between. CDR3 DNA: TGTGCCAGCAGTGAATACAGGGGCGCCCGCAATGAGCAGTTCTTC. Amino acids: CASSEYRGARNEQFF.

The chain links TRBV9 to TRBJ2-1; no clear D. This CDR3 region has 13 residues. Trimming took off 0 bases at V and 13 bases at J, with 14 bases between the two ends. CDR1 SGDLS and CDR2 YYNGEE come from the germline V gene. CDR3 DNA sequence: TGTGCCAGCAGCGTAGAGTCCCGGTCACCTCAGTTCTTC. This sequence encodes CASSVESRSPQFF.

This sequence joins TRBV28 and TRBJ2-5; tentative D call: TRBD2 (5 bases). The better agreement between TRBJ2-7 and the DNA end casts doubt on the J call. This CDR3 is built from 15 residues. Germline assignment: CDR1 MDHEN and CDR2 SYDVKM. The CDR3 DNA reads as TGTGCCAGCAGTCCATCCAGCGGAGACTCCTACGAGCAGTACTTC. It yields the protein CASSPSSGDSYEQYF.